A single sample is the source of the 29 T cell receptor beta chains below, sequenced in a study of T cells in women clearing cervical HPV infection. The table came from immunoSEQ multiplex PCR; TCRdb's copy has only in-frame clones and leaves some out. The sample includes fewer than 40,000 clones. Sequences were obtained from blood buffy coat. The receptors here all came from a woman between 18 and 75 years old with a cervical HPV16 infection that either progressed to CIN3+ or cleared (not recorded which).

This CDR3 reads CASRPLAGFPDTQYF. The covered CDR3 bases are TGTGCCAGCAGACCACTAGCGGGATTTCCAGATACG. The rearrangement joins TRBV27 to TRBJ2-3; 10 nucleotides align to TRBD2. With the read ending 3 residues before the CDR3 end, the germline J gene is used to fill in that end. After removal of 6 bases from V and 4 bases from J, the junction contained 7 bases not matched to a gene. This CDR3 region has 15 residues. Germline V gives CDR1 MNHEY, CDR2 SMNVEV (reference sequence).

Turning to this clone: The read comes to an end 3 residues before the CDR3 does, leaving the germline J gene to fill in the end. The V gene is TRBV6-2 or TRBV6-3, the J gene TRBJ1-6; 11 nucleotides agree with TRBD1. The V gene's germline CDR1 is MNHEY and CDR2 SVGEGT. The V segment lost 7 bases and the J segment 12 bases; nucleotides outside the gene matches: 11. The CDR3 has 15 amino acids. The CDR3 region is CASTDTGTGGRPLHF. The part of the CDR3 DNA that was read is TGTGCCAGCACCGACACCGGGACAGGGGGAAGACCC.

On this clone: The germline gene is not matched at one end of the junction; a read error may be the cause. The missing CDR3 end, 3 residues past where the read stops, is filled in from the germline J gene. J is TRBJ2-7 and V is TRBV20-1; TRBD2 aligns across 10 bases. The CDR3 runs 15 residues. Germline CDR1 reads DFQATT; CDR2 reads SNEGSKA (reference sequence). This CDR3 reads CSARSLAGVSCEQYF. The sequenced CDR3 bases are TGCAGTGCTAGATCCCTAGCGGGGGTATCCTGCGAG.

Remarks on this clone: Coverage ceases 3 residues before the CDR3 finishes, and the germline J gene fills in the end. The rearrangement joins TRBV6-4 to TRBJ2-1; TRBD2 matches 10 bases. V was pared by 5 bases and J by 1 base, with 5 bases of the junction left unmatched. Germline assignment: CDR1 MRHNA and CDR2 SNTAGT. The CDR3 has 16 residues. Partial CDR3 DNA: TGTGCCAGCAGTAATCTAGCGGGGGTTTCCTACAATGAG. It translates to CASSNLAGVSYNE. The whole CDR3 protein reads CASSNLAGVSYNEQFF.

Regarding this clone: The CDR3 end is not reached by the read, which stops 3 residues before it; the germline J gene fills it in. V is TRBV10-3 and J is TRBJ2-5; the match to TRBD1 covers 8 bases. The CDR3 has 14 amino acids. Germline CDR1 reads ENHRY; CDR2 reads SYGVKD. The trim removed 5 bases at V and 4 bases at J, leaving 6 bases unmatched. CDR3 DNA, as far as it was read: TGTGCCATCAGTCCGGGACAGGTGCGAGAGACC. Protein product: CAISPGQVRET. The CDR3, in full, reads CAISPGQVRETQYF.

The CDR3: CSARDPIYDRDIQYF. The CDR3 DNA, read in part, is TGCAGTGCTAGAGACCCAATCTACGACAGAGACATT. The chain is built from TRBV20-1 and TRBJ2-4, with a tentative D call TRBD1 (5 bases). The DNA ends 3 residues before the CDR3 does, and the rest of the CDR3 is filled in from the germline J gene. Per germline, CDR1 DFQATT and CDR2 SNEGSKA (reference sequence). The V end lost 0 bases, the J end lost 8 bases, and 17 bases lay between the germline ends. The CDR3 covers 15 residues.

In the case of this clone: The CDR3 end falls 3 residues outside the read, so it is completed with the germline J gene. J is TRBJ2-5 and V is TRBV29-1, with 7 nucleotides matching TRBD1. V shed 3 bases, J shed 4 bases, and the junction held 11 bases outside the gene matches. Germline V gene sequence: CDR1 SQVTM, CDR2 ANQGSEA. The CDR3 has 15 amino acids. CDR3 region: CSVDRAGGFRETQYF. The covered CDR3 bases are TGCAGCGTTGATAGGGCAGGGGGTTTCAGAGAGACC.

Points on this clone: The read halts 3 residues ahead of the CDR3 end, with the missing end drawn from the germline J gene. The J gene is TRBJ1-2, the V gene TRBV20-1; TRBD1 might be the D (5 bases). This CDR3 spans 13 amino acids. V gave up 2 bases and J gave up 7 bases, with 14 bases separating them. Germline CDR1 is DFQATT and CDR2 is SNEGSKA (reference sequence). The covered CDR3 bases are TGCAGTGCTAGAATCCGGGGGGTAGGTGGC. The encoded protein is CSARIRGVGG. The complete CDR3 sequence is CSARIRGVGGYTF.

CDR3 loop: CASSSPEDTEAFF. The CDR3 bases that were read are TGTGCCAGCAGCTCTCCCGAGGACACTGAA. The V gene is TRBV13, the J gene TRBJ1-1; D is uncertain. The sequence runs out 3 residues before the end of the CDR3; the remainder is reconstructed from the germline J gene. The length of the CDR3 is 13 residues. The V and J ends lost 4 bases and 3 bases respectively, with 9 bases between them. Looked up from germline, CDR1 is PRHDT and CDR2 is FYEKMQ (reference sequence).

Regarding this clone: The read ends 3 residues before the CDR3 terminus; that terminus is restored from the germline J gene. The chain links TRBV5-5 to TRBJ2-7, with D possibly matching TRBD1 (6 bases). Trimming took off 6 bases at V and 4 bases at J, with 14 bases between the two ends. CDR3 length: 13 amino acids. CDR1 SGHKS and CDR2 YYEKEE come from the germline V gene (reference sequence). The sequenced part of the CDR3 DNA is TGTGCCAGCATCACTGGGGGCGGATACGAG. This gives the protein CASITGGGYE. The whole CDR3 region reads CASITGGGYEQYF.

Concerning this clone itself: The missing CDR3 end, 3 residues past where the read stops, is filled in from the germline J gene. This chain links TRBV3-1 (or the pseudogene TRBV3-2) with TRBJ1-2; D call uncertain. The CDR3 runs to 14 residues. The V gene's germline CDR1 is LGHDT and CDR2 YNNKEL (reference sequence). With 1 base removed from V and 7 bases from J, the gap between germline ends came to 13 bases. Incomplete CDR3 DNA: TGTGCCAGCAGCCAAGGGGCAGGTTTGGGTGGC. Translating gives CASSQGAGLGG. The full CDR3 sequence reads CASSQGAGLGGYTF.

Comments on this clone: The CDR3 extends 3 residues past the end of the read, so its final part is completed from the germline J gene. This chain connects TRBV2 to TRBJ2-6; 8 nucleotides line up with TRBD2. V gave up 3 bases and J gave up 0 bases; unmatched junction bases: 7. The germline V gene encodes CDR1 SNHLY and CDR2 FYNNEI. The CDR3 totals 18 residues. The CDR3 protein is CASSDTGGYPSGANVLTF. Partial CDR3 DNA: TGTGCCAGCAGTGACACGGGGGGGTACCCCTCTGGGGCCAACGTC.

A word on this clone: Coverage ceases 3 residues before the CDR3 finishes, and the germline J gene fills in the end. This chain links TRBV10-2 with TRBJ1-2; D is unresolved. Per the germline V gene, CDR1 is WSHSY and CDR2 is SAAADI. The CDR3 has 14 residues. Trimming left V 0 bases short and J 7 bases short, with 12 bases between. The sequenced part of the CDR3 DNA is TGCGCCAGCAGTGAGTCGCTCCGAGGTGGTGGC. Translating gives CASSESLRGGG. The whole CDR3 is CASSESLRGGGYTF.

Of note for this clone: The read stops 3 residues short of the end of the CDR3; the missing end is completed from the germline J gene. The chain recombines TRBV6-2 or TRBV6-3 with TRBJ2-3, with D unclear. With 2 bases removed from V and 4 bases from J, the gap between germline ends came to 10 bases. The CDR3 is 14 residues long. Germline V lookup: CDR1 MNHEY, CDR2 SVGEGT. CDR3 DNA (partial): TGTGCCAGCAGTTACGATACGACTTCAGATACG. This codes for CASSYDTTSDT. The full CDR3 protein is CASSYDTTSDTQYF.

The CDR3 loop reads CASSLPGQNQPQHF. CDR3 DNA (partial): TGTGCCAGCAGCTTGCCGGGACAGAATCAGCCC. The V call is TRBV5-5, the J call TRBJ1-5; TRBD1 matches 7 bases. The DNA ends 3 residues before the CDR3 does, and the rest of the CDR3 is filled in from the germline J gene. The CDR3 covers 14 residues. Germline V gene lookup returns CDR1 SGHKS and CDR2 YYEKEE (reference sequence). Trimming at V came to 1 base and at J to 4 bases, leaving 2 bases not matched to a gene.

About this clone itself: The read terminates 3 residues ahead of where the CDR3 ends, so the germline J gene completes it. Other nucleotide sequences in the sample specify the same CDR3. This chain connects TRBV18 to TRBJ2-3, with TRBD2 identical over 10 bases. CDR3 length: 15 residues. V gave up 6 bases and J gave up 4 bases; unmatched junction bases: 7. The germline V gene encodes CDR1 KGHSH and CDR2 LQKENI. The DNA read from the CDR3 is TGTGCCAGCTCGCCCGGGAGCGGGGGGGCAGATACG. Translating gives CASSPGSGGADT. The CDR3 as a whole reads CASSPGSGGADTQYF.

Note on this clone: The CDR3 end falls 3 residues outside the read, so it is completed with the germline J gene. The rearrangement links TRBV18 to TRBJ1-5; 7 nucleotides align to TRBD1. V was pared by 3 bases and J by 5 bases, with 19 bases of the junction left unmatched. Germline V gives CDR1 KGHSH, CDR2 LQKENI. This CDR3 spans 19 amino acids. CDR3 in amino acids: CASSPGGGRQGWLDQPQHF. Partial CDR3 DNA: TGTGCCAGCTCACCCGGGGGGGGACGACAGGGTTGGCTGGATCAGCCC.

Partial CDR3 DNA: TGCGCCAGCAGCCTAAGTGCAACTAATGAAAAA. Translated: CASSLSATNEK. The entire CDR3 protein is CASSLSATNEKLFF. The chain combines TRBV5-1 with TRBJ1-4; no clear D. The read terminates 3 residues ahead of where the CDR3 ends, so the germline J gene completes it. There are 14 residues in the CDR3. CDR1 is SGHRS and CDR2 is YFSETQ in the germline V gene. Between the trimmed V and J ends, which lost 4 bases and 0 bases, there was a span of 7 bases.

With regard to this clone: The sequence runs out 3 residues before the end of the CDR3; the remainder is reconstructed from the germline J gene. The chain combines TRBV10-2 with TRBJ1-4, with a weak D call TRBD1 (5 bases). The CDR3 is 15 residues long. V gave up 6 bases and J gave up 1 base, with 12 bases separating them. Germline CDR1 reads WSHSY; CDR2 reads SAAADI. The sequenced CDR3 bases are TGCGCCAGCAGGGGTGACCAGGGAACTAATGAAAAA. Protein: CASRGDQGTNEK. The entire CDR3 reads CASRGDQGTNEKLFF.

Concerning this clone itself: The read falls 3 residues short of the CDR3 end, and the missing part is taken from the germline J gene. The V gene is TRBV10-3, the J gene TRBJ1-2; 12 bases agree with TRBD1. With V trimmed by 7 bases and J by 7 bases, 13 bases remained unmatched. This CDR3 contains 16 residues. Germline values: CDR1 ENHRY, CDR2 SYGVKD. CDR3 loop: CAIKSGTGGEEGGYTF. Partial CDR3 DNA: TGTGCCATCAAGTCCGGGACAGGGGGCGAGGAAGGTGGC.

A note on this clone: Read data end 3 residues before the CDR3 end; the end is taken from the germline J gene. Other DNA sequences from this sample encode an identical CDR3 as well. The V call is TRBV6-1, the J call TRBJ1-2, with a weak D call TRBD1 (5 bases). Germline V gene lookup returns CDR1 MNHNS and CDR2 SASEGT. Between the trimmed V and J ends, which lost 2 bases and 5 bases, there was a span of 9 bases. The CDR3 extends over 13 amino acids. The CDR3 reads CASSERQSYGYTF. The DNA read from the CDR3 is TGTGCCAGCAGTGAACGACAGTCATATGGC.

About this clone: The read is 3 residues too short to cover the CDR3 end, so that end is filled in from the germline J gene. V gene TRBV19 combines with J gene TRBJ1-2; 7 positions match TRBD1. The germline gives CDR1 LNHDA, CDR2 SQIVND (reference sequence). With 4 bases clipped from V and 6 bases from J, the junction kept 11 bases outside the gene matches. CDR3 length: 15 amino acids. CDR3 residues: CASSTSGDRRDGYTF. CDR3 DNA (partial): TGTGCCAGTAGTACATCCGGGGACAGACGGGATGGC.

Of note for this clone: The observed sequence ends 3 residues before the CDR3 terminus, with the missing tail filled in from the germline J gene. V and J are TRBV4-1 and TRBJ1-3; D remains ambiguous. Per germline, CDR1 MGHRA and CDR2 YSYEKL. The CDR3 is made up of 13 amino acids. Between the trimmed V and J ends, which lost 1 base and 2 bases, there was a span of 3 bases. CDR3 DNA (partial): TGCGCCAGCAGCCAAGTAACTGGAAACACC. The encoded protein is CASSQVTGNT. The whole CDR3 protein is CASSQVTGNTIYF.

In regard to this clone: The read ends 3 residues before the CDR3 terminus; that terminus is restored from the germline J gene. The chain combines TRBV7-3 with TRBJ1-1; 8 bases are a match to TRBD1. The CDR3 covers 15 residues. The V gene's germline CDR1 is SGHTA and CDR2 FQGTGA. Losses at the gene ends were 5 bases for V and 1 base for J; bases not matched to a gene: 6. CDR3 sequence: CASSPTGTGNTEAFF. The sequenced part of the CDR3 DNA is TGTGCCAGCAGCCCAACCGGGACAGGGAACACTGAA. Complete variable domain (other parts from reference TRBV7-3 and TRBJ1-1): GAGVSQTPSNKVTEKGKYVELRCDPISGHTALYWYRQSLGQGPEFLIYFQGTGAADDSGLPNDRFFAVRPEGSVSTLKIQRTERGDSAVYLCASSPTGTGNTEAFFGQGTRLTVV.

For this clone: The CDR3 end falls 3 residues outside the read, so it is completed with the germline J gene. The chain links TRBV6-2 or TRBV6-3 to TRBJ1-5, with D tentatively TRBD1 (6 bases). The germline V gene has CDR1 MNHEY and CDR2 SVGEGT. V shed 7 bases and J shed 3 bases, with 13 bases lying between them. This CDR3 region has 14 residues. The CDR3 DNA, read in part, is TGTGCCAGCACGCGGCCAGGGGTCAATCAGCCC. Protein: CASTRPGVNQP. The entire CDR3 sequence reads CASTRPGVNQPQHF.

Comment on this clone: Read sequence stops 3 residues before the CDR3 end, and the germline J gene provides the missing end. The V call is TRBV2, the J call TRBJ2-5; no clear D gene. This CDR3 is built from 14 residues. Germline loops: CDR1 SNHLY, CDR2 FYNNEI. Deletions cut 2 bases from V and 0 bases from J, with 7 bases between. This CDR3 is CASSEQVNQETQYF. Partial CDR3 DNA: TGTGCCAGCAGTGAACAGGTTAACCAAGAGACC.

The sequenced CDR3 bases are TGTGCCAGCAGTTTAGCTACAGGGGGCGTAGAGACC. Protein: CASSLATGGVET. The CDR3 as a whole reads CASSLATGGVETQYF. This chain uses TRBV12-3 or TRBV12-4 with TRBJ2-5, with 9 bases lining up with TRBD1. The read terminates 3 residues ahead of where the CDR3 ends, so the germline J gene completes it. This CDR3 contains 15 residues. V shed 0 bases, J shed 4 bases, and the junction held 3 bases outside the gene matches.

Notes on this clone: The read comes to an end 3 residues before the CDR3 does, leaving the germline J gene to fill in the end. The V call is TRBV20-1, the J call TRBJ2-7; the D gene is possibly TRBD1 (6 bases). Trimming left V 7 bases short and J 3 bases short, with 10 bases between. This CDR3 has 11 residues. The germline CDR1 and CDR2 sequences are DFQATT and SNEGSKA (reference sequence). The CDR3 loop reads CSGQVGYEQYF. The CDR3 DNA, read in part, is TGCAGTGGACAGGTCGGCTACGAG.

Points on this clone: The DNA ends 3 residues before the CDR3 does, and the rest of the CDR3 is filled in from the germline J gene. The V gene is TRBV10-2, the J gene TRBJ2-5; 8 nucleotides agree with TRBD2. Germline lookup yields CDR1 WSHSY and CDR2 SAAADI. The CDR3 extends over 15 amino acids. The ends lost 4 bases at V and 1 base at J; junction bases unmatched: 5. The sequenced part of the CDR3 DNA is TGCGCCAGCAGTGCCGCGGGGGGTCCCCAAGAGACC. Translated, it gives CASSAAGGPQET. The whole CDR3 sequence reads CASSAAGGPQETQYF.